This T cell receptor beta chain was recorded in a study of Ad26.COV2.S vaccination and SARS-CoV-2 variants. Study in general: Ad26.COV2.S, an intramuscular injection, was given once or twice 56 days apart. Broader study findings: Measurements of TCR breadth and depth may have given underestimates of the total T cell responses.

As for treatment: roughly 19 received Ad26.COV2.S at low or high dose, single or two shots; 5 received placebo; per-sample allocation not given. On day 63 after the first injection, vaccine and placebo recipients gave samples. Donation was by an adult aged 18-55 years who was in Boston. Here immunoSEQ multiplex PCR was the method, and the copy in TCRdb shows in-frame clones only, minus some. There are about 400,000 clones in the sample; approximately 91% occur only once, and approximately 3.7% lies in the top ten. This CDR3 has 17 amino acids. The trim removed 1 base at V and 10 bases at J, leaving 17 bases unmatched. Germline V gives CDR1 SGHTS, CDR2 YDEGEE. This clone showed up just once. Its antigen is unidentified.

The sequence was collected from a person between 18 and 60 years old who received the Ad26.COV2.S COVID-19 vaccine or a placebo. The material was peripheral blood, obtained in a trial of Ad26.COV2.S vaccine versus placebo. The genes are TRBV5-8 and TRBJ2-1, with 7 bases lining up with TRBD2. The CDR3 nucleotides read TGTGCCAGCAGCTTGTATCTTGCGGGGGAGGGCTTGGGGGAGCAGTTCTTC. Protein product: CASSLYLAGEGLGEQFF.